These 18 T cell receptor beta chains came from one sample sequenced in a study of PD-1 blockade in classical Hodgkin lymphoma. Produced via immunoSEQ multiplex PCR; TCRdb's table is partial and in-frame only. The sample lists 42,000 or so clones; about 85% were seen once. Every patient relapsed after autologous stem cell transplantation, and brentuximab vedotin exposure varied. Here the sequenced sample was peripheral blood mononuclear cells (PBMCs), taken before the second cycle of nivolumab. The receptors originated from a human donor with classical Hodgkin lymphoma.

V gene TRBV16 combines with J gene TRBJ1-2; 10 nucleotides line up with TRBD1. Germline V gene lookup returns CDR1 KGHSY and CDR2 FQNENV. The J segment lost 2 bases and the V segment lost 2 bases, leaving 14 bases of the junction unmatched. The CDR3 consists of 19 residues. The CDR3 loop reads CASSQAVRDRGRKNYGYTF. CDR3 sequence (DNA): TGTGCCAGCAGCCAAGCAGTTCGGGACAGGGGAAGGAAAAACTATGGCTACACCTTC. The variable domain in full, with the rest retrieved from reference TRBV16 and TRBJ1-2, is GEEVAQTPKHLVRGEGQKAKLYCAPIKGHSYVFWYQQVLKNEFKFLISFQNENVFDETGMPKERFSAKCLPNSPCSLEIQATKLEDSAVYFCASSQAVRDRGRKNYGYTFGSGTRLTVV.

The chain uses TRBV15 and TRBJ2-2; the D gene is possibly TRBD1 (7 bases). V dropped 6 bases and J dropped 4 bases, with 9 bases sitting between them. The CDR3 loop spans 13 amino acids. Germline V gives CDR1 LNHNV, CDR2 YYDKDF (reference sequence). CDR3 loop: CATSQGGTGELFF. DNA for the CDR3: TGTGCCACCAGTCAGGGGGGCACCGGGGAGCTGTTTTTT.

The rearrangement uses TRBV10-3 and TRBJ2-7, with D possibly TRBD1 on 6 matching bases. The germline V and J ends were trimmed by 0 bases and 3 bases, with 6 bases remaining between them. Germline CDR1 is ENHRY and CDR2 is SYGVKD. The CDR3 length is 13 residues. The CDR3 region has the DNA TGTGCCATCAGTGAGTCAGGGGGCTACGAGCAGTACTTC. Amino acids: CAISESGGYEQYF.

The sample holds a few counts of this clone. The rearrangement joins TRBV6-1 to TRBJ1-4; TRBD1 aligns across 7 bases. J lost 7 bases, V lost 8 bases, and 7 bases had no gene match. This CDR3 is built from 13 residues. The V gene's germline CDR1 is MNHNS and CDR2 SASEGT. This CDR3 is CASRAGGIEKLFF. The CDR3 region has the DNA TGTGCCAGCCGCGCAGGGGGGATTGAAAAACTGTTTTTT.

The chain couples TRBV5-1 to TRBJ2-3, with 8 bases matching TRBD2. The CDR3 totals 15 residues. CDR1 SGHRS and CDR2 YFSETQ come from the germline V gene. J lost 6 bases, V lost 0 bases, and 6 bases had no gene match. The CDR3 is CASSLETSGRDTQYF. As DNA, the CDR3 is TGCGCCAGCAGCTTGGAAACTAGCGGTCGGGATACGCAGTATTTT.

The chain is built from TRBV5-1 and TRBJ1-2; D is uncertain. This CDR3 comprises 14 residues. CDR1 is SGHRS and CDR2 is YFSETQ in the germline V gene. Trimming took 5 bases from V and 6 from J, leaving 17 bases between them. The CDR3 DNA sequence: TGCGCCAGCAGTTTCGCCGGGCCATCAAATGGCTACACCTTC. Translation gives CASSFAGPSNGYTF.

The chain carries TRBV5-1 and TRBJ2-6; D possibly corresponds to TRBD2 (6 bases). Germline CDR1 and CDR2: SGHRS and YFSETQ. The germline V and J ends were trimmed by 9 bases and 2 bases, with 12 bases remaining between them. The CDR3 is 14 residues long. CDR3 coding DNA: TGCGCCACCACCGGCGGGGCTGGGGCCAACGTCCTGACTTTC. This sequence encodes CATTGGAGANVLTF.

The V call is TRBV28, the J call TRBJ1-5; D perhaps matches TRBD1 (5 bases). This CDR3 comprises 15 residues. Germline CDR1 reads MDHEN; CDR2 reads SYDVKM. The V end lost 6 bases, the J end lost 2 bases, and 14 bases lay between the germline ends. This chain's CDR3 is CASRPPGRGNQPQHF. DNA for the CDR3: TGTGCCAGCAGACCCCCGGGACGGGGCAATCAGCCCCAGCATTTT. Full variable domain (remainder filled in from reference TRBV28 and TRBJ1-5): DVKVTQSSRYLVKRTGEKVFLECVQDMDHENMFWYRQDPGLGLRLIYFSYDVKMKEKGDIPEGYSVSREKKERFSLILESASTNQTSMYLCASRPPGRGNQPQHFGDGTRLSIL.

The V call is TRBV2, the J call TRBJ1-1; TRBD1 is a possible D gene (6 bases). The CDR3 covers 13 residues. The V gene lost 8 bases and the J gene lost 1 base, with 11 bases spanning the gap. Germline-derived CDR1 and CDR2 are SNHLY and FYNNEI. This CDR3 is CASLQGGNTEAFF. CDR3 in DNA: TGTGCCAGCTTACAGGGCGGGAACACTGAAGCTTTCTTT.

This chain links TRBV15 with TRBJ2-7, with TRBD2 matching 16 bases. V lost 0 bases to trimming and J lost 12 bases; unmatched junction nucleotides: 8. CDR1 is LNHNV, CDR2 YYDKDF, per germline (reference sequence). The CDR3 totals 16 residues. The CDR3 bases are TGTGCCACCAGCAGAGATAGAGGGACTAGCGGGAGGGAGGCGTACTTC. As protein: CATSRDRGTSGREAYF.

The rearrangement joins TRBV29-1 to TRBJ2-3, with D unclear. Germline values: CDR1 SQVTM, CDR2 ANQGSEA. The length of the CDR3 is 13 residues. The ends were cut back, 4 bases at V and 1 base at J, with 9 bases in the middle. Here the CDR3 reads CSVGAWGTDTQYF. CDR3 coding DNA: TGCAGCGTTGGGGCCTGGGGCACAGATACGCAGTATTTT.

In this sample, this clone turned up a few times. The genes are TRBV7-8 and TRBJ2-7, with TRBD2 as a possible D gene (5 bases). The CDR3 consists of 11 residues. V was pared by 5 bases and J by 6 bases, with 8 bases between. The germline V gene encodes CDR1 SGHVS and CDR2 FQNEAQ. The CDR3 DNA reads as TGTGCCAGCAGCCGCGAGGGCGAGCAGTACTTC. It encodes CASSREGEQYF.

DNA of the CDR3: TGTGCCATCAGTGAAACTAGCACCTACGAGCAGTACTTC. Encoded protein: CAISETSTYEQYF. The chain joins TRBV10-3 to TRBJ2-7; D might be TRBD2 (6 bases). The CDR3 is made up of 13 amino acids. V was clipped by 3 bases and J by 2 bases, with 8 bases between them. The V gene's germline CDR1 is ENHRY and CDR2 SYGVKD.

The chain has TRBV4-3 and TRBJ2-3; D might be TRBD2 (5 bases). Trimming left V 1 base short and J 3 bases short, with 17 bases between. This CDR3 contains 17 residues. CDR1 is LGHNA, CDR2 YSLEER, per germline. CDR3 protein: CASSQAEGNMRTDTQYF. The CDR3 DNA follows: TGCGCCAGCAGCCAAGCCGAGGGTAATATGAGGACAGATACGCAGTATTTT.

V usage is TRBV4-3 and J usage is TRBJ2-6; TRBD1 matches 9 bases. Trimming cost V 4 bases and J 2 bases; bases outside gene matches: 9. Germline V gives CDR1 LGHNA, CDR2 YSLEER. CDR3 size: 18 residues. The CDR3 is CASSPRTGDWAGANVLTF. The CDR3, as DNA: TGCGCCAGCAGCCCCCGGACAGGGGACTGGGCTGGGGCCAACGTCCTGACTTTC.

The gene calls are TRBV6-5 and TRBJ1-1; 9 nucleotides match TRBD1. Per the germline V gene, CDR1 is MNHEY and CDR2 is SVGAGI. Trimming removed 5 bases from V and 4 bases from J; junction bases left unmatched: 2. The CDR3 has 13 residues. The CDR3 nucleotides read TGTGCCAGCAGTCGACAGGGGGGCACTGAAGCTTTCTTT. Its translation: CASSRQGGTEAFF.

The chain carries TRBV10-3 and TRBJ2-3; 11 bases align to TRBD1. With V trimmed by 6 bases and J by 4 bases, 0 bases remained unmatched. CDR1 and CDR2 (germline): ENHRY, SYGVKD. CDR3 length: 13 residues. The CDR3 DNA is TGTGCCATCAGGGGACAGGGGGCAGATACGCAGTATTTT. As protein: CAIRGQGADTQYF.

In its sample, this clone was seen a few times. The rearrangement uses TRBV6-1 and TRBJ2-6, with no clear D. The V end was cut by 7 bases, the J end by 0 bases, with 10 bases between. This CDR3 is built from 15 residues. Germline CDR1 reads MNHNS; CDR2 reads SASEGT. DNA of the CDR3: TGTGCCAGCACTCTCGGGCGCTCTGGGGCCAACGTCCTGACTTTC. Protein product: CASTLGRSGANVLTF.